The 9 T cell receptor beta chains reported below all come from one sample, sequenced in a study of T cells in Graves' hyperthyroidism and ophthalmopathy (dated by TCRdb to the late 2010s). Libraries came from multiplex PCR. Sequencing used an Illumina HiSeq 2000. The TCR beta CDR3 regions were amplified from RNA transcripts. For the first round of RT-PCR on the TCR CDR3, the HTBI primer set was used together with the Qiagen OneStep RT-PCR kit. TCRdb reran the public reads through fastp at Q25 and MiXCR, keeping productive beta chains. Every CDR3 protein is listed once, alongside the most common genes and DNA of its rows. This sample is represented by about 300,000 distinct CDR3 sequences; less than 30% of them were singletons. The leading ten clones occupy 25% to 30% of the sample. What was sequenced was blood. The receptors shown here come from a man in his forties with Graves' hyperthyroidism that later progressed to Graves' ophthalmopathy.

The V gene is TRBV28, the J gene TRBJ2-6; either TRBD1 or TRBD2 may fit D (5 bases each). There are 15 residues in the CDR3. Germline CDR1 and CDR2: MDHEN and SYDVKM. Trimming pared 7 bases from V and 2 bases from J, leaving 12 bases between. CDR3 nucleotides: TGTGCCAGCATTGGGGGTGAAGCTGGGGCCAACGTCCTGACTTTC. Its protein is CASIGGEAGANVLTF.

This clonotype was seen repeatedly, ten times or more. The V and J genes are TRBV20-1 and TRBJ2-7, with D possibly being TRBD1 or TRBD2 (6 bases each). The CDR3 spans 15 residues. Deletions cut 6 bases from V and 6 bases from J, with 24 bases between. Germline V CDR1 and CDR2: DFQATT, SNEGSKA (reference sequence). CDR3 bases: TGCAGTGCCACGCCCGGCCCGGGGGCGGTAGGCGAGCAGTACTTC. This gives the protein CSATPGPGAVGEQYF.

This clonotype was picked up many times. The V gene is TRBV19, the J gene TRBJ2-6; D may be TRBD2 (5 bases). Trimming pared 9 bases from V and 2 bases from J, leaving 23 bases between. The CDR3 length is 18 residues. From germline, CDR1 is LNHDA and CDR2 SQIVND (reference sequence). CDR3 DNA sequence: TGTGCCAGCAGAGGGCCTAGGGTCAAAGATCCTGGGGCCAACGTCCTGACTTTC. Protein sequence: CASRGPRVKDPGANVLTF.

This clonotype showed up just a few times. This rearrangement joins TRBV12-3 or TRBV12-4 to TRBJ1-1; TRBD1 agrees at 7 bases. The CDR3 is 13 residues long. V lost 3 bases, J lost 5 bases, and 3 bases stayed unmatched. The CDR3 loop reads CASSFRQGTEAFF. The CDR3 DNA reads as TGTGCCAGCAGTTTTCGACAGGGTACTGAAGCTTTCTTT.

Many counts were recorded for this clonotype. Germline and junction disagree at one end, which may indicate a read error. This chain joins TRBV11-2 and TRBJ2-7, with a tentative D call TRBD1 (6 bases). CDR3 length: 15 residues. Germline V gives CDR1 SGHAT, CDR2 FQNNGV. The CDR3 loop is CASSLYRVSSYEQCF. Written as DNA, the CDR3 is TGTGCCAGCAGCTTATACAGGGTGAGCTCCTACGAGCAGTGCTTC.

This clonotype was counted at least ten times. This chain joins TRBV15 and TRBJ2-7; D unclear. The V end was cut by 4 bases, the J end by 7 bases, with 17 bases between. The CDR3 extends over 14 amino acids. Germline V gene data show CDR1 as LNHNV and CDR2 as YYDKDF (reference sequence). CDR3 in DNA: TGTGCCACCAGCAATCTCGTGTCCACGAGGGAGCAGTACTTC. Residues: CATSNLVSTREQYF.

Here the CDR3 reads CASSNPGRRAGSKETQYF. The CDR3 DNA follows: TGTGCCAGTAGTAACCCTGGCAGGCGAGCGGGGTCAAAAGAGACCCAGTACTTC. This chain uses TRBV19 with TRBJ2-5, with TRBD2 identical over 7 bases. The length of the CDR3 is 18 residues. The V gene end was trimmed by 4 bases and the J gene end by 3 bases; junction bases not matched to a gene: 17. Germline CDR1 is LNHDA and CDR2 is SQIVND (reference sequence).

This clonotype was observed a handful of times. The V and J genes are TRBV12-3 or TRBV12-4 and TRBJ2-5; possible D gene TRBD1, 5 bases. The CDR3 covers 12 residues. V was clipped by 10 bases and J by 9 bases, with 18 bases between them. The CDR3 DNA reads TGTGCCATCAAAGGAACTGAAGGGGCCCAGTACTTC. Its translation: CAIKGTEGAQYF.

This clonotype was picked up many times. The gene calls are TRBV5-1 and TRBJ2-2, with TRBD2 matching 10 bases. Germline loops: CDR1 SGHRS, CDR2 YFSETQ. The V and J ends lost 3 bases and 5 bases, in that order; junction bases with no gene match: 4. This CDR3 is built from 15 residues. CDR3 loop: CASSSSGSRTGELFF. The CDR3 nucleotides read TGCGCCAGCAGCTCTAGCGGGAGTAGGACCGGGGAGCTGTTTTTT.